The present T cell receptor (beta chain) was sequenced within a study of blood T cell repertoires in COVID-19. For the study at large: There were acute and convalescent COVID-19 samples, and they came from the United States, Italy and Spain. The cDNA or gDNA used as material had been derived from T cells, B-cell-depleted T cells, or PBMCs.

TCRdb keeps only in-frame clones here, not all; method: immunoSEQ multiplex PCR. The repertoire holds over 45,000 clones, with roughly 89% as singletons. Losses at the gene ends were 1 base for V and 2 bases for J; bases not matched to a gene: 7. The CDR3 is made up of 16 amino acids. The germline CDR1 and CDR2 sequences are LGHDT and YNNKEL (reference sequence). Those enrolled in Seattle joined during active infection and were followed longitudinally afterward. This chain links TRBV3-1 (or the pseudogene TRBV3-2) with TRBJ2-7; 8 nucleotides match TRBD2. This receptor was identified in an older woman with COVID-19, enrolled during active disease. Input material: peripheral blood. For the CDR3, the DNA is TGTGCCAGCAGCCAAGGGGCGGGAGGACCCGCCTACGAGCAGTACTTC. It translates to CASSQGAGGPAYEQYF.